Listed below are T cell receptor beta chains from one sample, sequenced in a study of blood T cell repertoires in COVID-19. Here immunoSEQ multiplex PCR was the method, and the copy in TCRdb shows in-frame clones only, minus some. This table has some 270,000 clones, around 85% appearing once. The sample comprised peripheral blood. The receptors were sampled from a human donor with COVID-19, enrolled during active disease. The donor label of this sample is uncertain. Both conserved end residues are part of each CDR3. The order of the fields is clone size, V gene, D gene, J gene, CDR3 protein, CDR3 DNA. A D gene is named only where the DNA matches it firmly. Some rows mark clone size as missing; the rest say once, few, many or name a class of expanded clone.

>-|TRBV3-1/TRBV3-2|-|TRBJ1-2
CASSQDLRVDGYTF
TGTGCCAGCAGCCAAGATCTCAGGGTTGATGGCTACACCTTC
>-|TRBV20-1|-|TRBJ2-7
CSASTREQYF
TGCAGTGCTTCTACTAGGGAGCAGTACTTC
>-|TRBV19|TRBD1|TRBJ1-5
CASLTGGSNQPQHF
TGTGCCAGCCTGACAGGGGGAAGCAATCAGCCCCAGCATTTT
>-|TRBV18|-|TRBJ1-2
CASSPEGREPNYGYTF
TGTGCCAGCTCACCCGAAGGGAGGGAGCCTAACTATGGCTACACCTTC
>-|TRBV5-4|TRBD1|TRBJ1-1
CASSWDRARTEAFF
TGTGCCAGCAGTTGGGACAGGGCGAGGACTGAAGCTTTCTTT
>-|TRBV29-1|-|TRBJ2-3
CSTDRTDTQYF
TGCAGCACAGACCGCACAGATACGCAGTATTTT
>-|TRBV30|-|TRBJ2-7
CAWTGAEGGIDEQYF
TGTGCCTGGACCGGGGCGGAGGGGGGGATCGACGAGCAGTACTTC
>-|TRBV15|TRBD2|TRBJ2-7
CATRPDTGGEYEQYF
TGTGCCACCAGGCCGGACACGGGGGGAGAGTACGAGCAGTACTTC
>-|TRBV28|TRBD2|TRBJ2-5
CASSVGTSGRIQETQYF
TGTGCCAGCAGTGTGGGGACTAGCGGGAGGATTCAAGAGACCCAGTACTTC
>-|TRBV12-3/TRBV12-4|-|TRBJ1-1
CASSRHGGTEAFF
TGTGCCAGCAGTCGACACGGGGGCACTGAAGCTTTCTTT
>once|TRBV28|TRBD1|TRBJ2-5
CASSLNRGAGETQYF
TGTGCCAGCAGTTTAAACAGGGGCGCCGGAGAGACCCAGTACTTC
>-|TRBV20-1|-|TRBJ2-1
CSIRDEQFF
TGCAGTATCAGGGATGAGCAGTTCTTC
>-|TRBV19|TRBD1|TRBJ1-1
CASTGTGTDTEAFF
TGTGCCAGTACCGGGACAGGGACGGACACTGAAGCTTTCTTT
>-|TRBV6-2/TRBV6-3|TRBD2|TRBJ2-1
CASSLTSGTHNEQFF
TGTGCCAGCAGTCTGACTAGCGGGACCCACAATGAGCAGTTCTTC
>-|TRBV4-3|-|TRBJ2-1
CASSPSRSSDSLSSYNEQFF
TGCGCCAGCAGCCCCAGCAGGTCTAGCGATTCCCTGAGCTCCTACAATGAGCAGTTCTTC